The present TCR beta chain was sequenced within a study of blood T cells in healthy people across ages. Primed by a sample-barcoded 5' primer and a J-beta primer mix, a second PCR proceeded for 7 to 11 cycles. From each sample, at least 2.5 million paired-end reads containing CDR3 were obtained. A single record per CDR3 protein comes from TCRdb applying MiXCR to the 5' RACE reads. The data contain 600,000 to 650,000 distinct CDR3 sequences, 58% of them singletons. Germline CDR1 LGHDT, CDR2 YNNKEL (reference sequence). Trimming took 4 bases from V and 5 from J; bases not matched to a gene: 5. The length of the CDR3 is 14 residues. This clonotype was found once. Each sample used at least 6.5 million PBMCs. The total RNA that was extracted per sample amounted to at least 5 micrograms.

The specimen sequenced was blood. The clonotype comes from a man between 60 and 75 years old in good health. This chain links TRBV3-1 with TRBJ2-3, with 8 bases aligning to TRBD1. CDR3 in DNA: TGTGCCAGCAGCCCGGACAGGGCTGGAGATACGCAGTATTTT. Translation gives CASSPDRAGDTQYF.